The 20 T cell receptor beta chains in this list originate from one sample, sequenced in a study of blood T cells in healthy people across ages. Then a second PCR, running roughly 7 to 12 cycles, was carried out with a sample-barcoded 5' primer and a J-beta primer mix. TCRdb itself ran the 5' RACE reads through MiXCR, one entry per CDR3 protein. The data show more than 650,000 distinct CDR3 sequences, around half seen once. Sequencing was done on a sample of blood. The receptors were sampled from a man aged 80 or over in good health.

The chain has TRBV7-2 and TRBJ2-5; 9 bases map to TRBD2. This CDR3 is 17 amino acids long. Germline V gene lookup returns CDR1 SGHTA and CDR2 FQGNSA. The V segment lost 1 base and the J segment 2 bases; nucleotides outside the gene matches: 8. DNA for the CDR3: TGTGCCAGCAGCTTAGGGTTTAGCGGGAGTATTCAAGAGACCCAGTACTTC. Its translation: CASSLGFSGSIQETQYF.

The rearrangement joins TRBV12-3 or TRBV12-4 to TRBJ1-5, with D uncertain. There are 12 residues in the CDR3. Trimming removed 8 bases from V and 6 bases from J, with 11 bases in between. Written as DNA, the CDR3 is TGTGCCAGCGGCCGGTGGGGTCAGCCCCAGCATTTT. This codes for CASGRWGQPQHF.

The chain carries TRBV6-6 and TRBJ2-1; D unclear. This CDR3 region has 13 residues. Germline assignment: CDR1 MNHNY and CDR2 SVGAGI (reference sequence). Trimming removed 6 bases from V and 6 bases from J, with 12 bases in between. The CDR3 coding sequence is TGTGCCAGCAGGCCAACGGCCCGCAATGAGCAGTTCTTC. This gives the protein CASRPTARNEQFF.

The V gene is TRBV10-3, the J gene TRBJ1-2, with 9 bases lining up with TRBD1. This CDR3 has 13 amino acids. V lost 8 bases to trimming and J lost 3 bases; unmatched junction nucleotides: 4. CDR1 is ENHRY and CDR2 is SYGVKD in the germline V gene. CDR3 amino acids: CAIGGDRDYGYTF. CDR3 nucleotides: TGTGCCATCGGTGGGGACAGGGACTATGGCTACACCTTC.

The chain employs TRBV7-9 and TRBJ1-5; TRBD1 is a possible D gene (6 bases). The V end lost 4 bases, the J end lost 1 base, and 8 bases lay between the germline ends. There are 14 residues in the CDR3. Germline lookup yields CDR1 SEHNR and CDR2 FQNEAQ (reference sequence). CDR3 coding DNA: TGTGCCAGCAGCTCGGACAGCAGCAATCAGCCCCAGCATTTT. This translates into CASSSDSSNQPQHF.

This clonotype has a handful of counts. The chain couples TRBV20-1 to TRBJ2-1; D may correspond to TRBD1 or TRBD2 (5 bases each). The V end was cut by 3 bases, the J end by 7 bases, with 16 bases between. The CDR3 spans 14 residues. Germline CDR1 DFQATT, CDR2 SNEGSKA (reference sequence). The CDR3 sequence: CSASASRGGNEQFF. As DNA, the CDR3 is TGCAGTGCTAGTGCTTCGCGTGGGGGTAATGAGCAGTTCTTC.

The V call is TRBV24-1, the J call TRBJ2-1, with TRBD2 identical over 16 bases. Germline CDR1 KGHDR, CDR2 SFDVKD. The CDR3 is 17 amino acids. Unmatched junction bases numbered 10, after V lost 5 bases and J lost 10 bases. The CDR3, as DNA: TGTGCCACCAGTGGCGGGACTAGCGGGAGGGCCCGCGGAGAGCAGTTCTTC. Translation gives CATSGGTSGRARGEQFF.

This clonotype came up a few times. This chain connects TRBV27 to TRBJ1-4; perhaps TRBD1 as D (6 bases). The CDR3 consists of 13 residues. Trimming took 6 bases from V and 6 from J, leaving 11 bases between them. Germline CDR1 is MNHEY and CDR2 is SMNVEV (reference sequence). The CDR3 region is CASSRGVDEKLFF. The CDR3, as DNA: TGTGCCAGCAGCAGGGGTGTGGATGAAAAACTGTTTTTT.

The J gene is TRBJ2-1, the V gene TRBV20-1; TRBD2 matches 16 bases. J lost 5 bases, V lost 0 bases, and 4 bases had no gene match. CDR1 DFQATT and CDR2 SNEGSKA come from the germline V gene (reference sequence). CDR3 length: 17 amino acids. Here the CDR3 DNA reads TGCAGTGCTAGAGACGGGGGACTAGCGGGGGGGAACAATGAGCAGTTCTTC. The encoded protein is CSARDGGLAGGNNEQFF.

The gene calls are TRBV6-2 or TRBV6-3 and TRBJ1-1; 9 bases are shared with TRBD1. The V gene's germline CDR1 is MNHEY and CDR2 SVGEGT. V lost 6 bases and J lost 4; bases outside the gene matches: 9. The CDR3 sequence is 15 residues long. DNA for the CDR3: TGTGCCAGCAGCCGCGCCGGGACAGGGTCCACTGAAGCTTTCTTT. Its translation is CASSRAGTGSTEAFF.

The chain joins TRBV28 to TRBJ1-5, with D hard to call. V dropped 6 bases and J dropped 2 bases, with 17 bases sitting between them. The germline V gene has CDR1 MDHEN and CDR2 SYDVKM. The CDR3 totals 16 residues. Here the CDR3 DNA reads TGTGCCAGCAGCCTTGGCCCCACTTGGGGCAATCAGCCCCAGCATTTT. It codes for CASSLGPTWGNQPQHF.

The chain couples TRBV27 to TRBJ2-3, with 7 bases aligning to TRBD2. CDR1 is MNHEY and CDR2 is SMNVEV in the germline V gene (reference sequence). The ends lost 5 bases at V and 1 base at J; junction bases unmatched: 6. The CDR3 is made up of 15 amino acids. The CDR3 coding sequence is TGTGCCAGCAGTCGCTCTAGCGGAGGCACAGATACGCAGTATTTT. Its protein is CASSRSSGGTDTQYF.

Only a few counts were recorded for this clonotype. This chain connects TRBV20-1 to TRBJ2-5; 8 nucleotides align to TRBD1. The CDR3 sequence is 12 residues long. J gave up 4 bases and V 4 bases, and 2 bases lay outside the gene matches. CDR1 and CDR2 from the germline V gene are DFQATT and SNEGSKA (reference sequence). The CDR3 sequence is CSATGGRETQYF. The CDR3 DNA follows: TGCAGTGCTACAGGGGGCAGAGAGACCCAGTACTTC.

This clonotype has a handful of counts. J is TRBJ2-1 and V is TRBV4-2; possible D gene TRBD2, 7 bases. The CDR3 runs 15 residues. Germline lookup yields CDR1 LGHNA and CDR2 YNFKEQ. V was clipped by 3 bases and J by 5 bases, with 14 bases between them. In DNA form, the CDR3 reads TGTGCCAGCAGCCACAACCCGGGGGGCGACAATGAGCAGTTCTTC. It codes for CASSHNPGGDNEQFF.

This clonotype was observed many times. The chain carries TRBV6-5 and TRBJ1-2; D unresolved. This CDR3 spans 14 amino acids. Germline V gene lookup returns CDR1 MNHEY and CDR2 SVGAGI. Trimming took 0 bases from V and 5 from J, leaving 10 bases between them. The CDR3 here is CASSYSRSSYGYTF. CDR3 nucleotide sequence: TGTGCCAGCAGTTACTCTCGCAGCTCATATGGCTACACCTTC.

The chain employs TRBV7-2 and TRBJ2-1, with 14 bases fitting TRBD2. Germline V gene sequence: CDR1 SGHTA, CDR2 FQGNSA. The CDR3 spans 16 residues. V lost 3 bases to trimming and J lost 8 bases; unmatched junction nucleotides: 6. Here the CDR3 reads CASSFPGTSGSYEQFF. In nucleotides, the CDR3 is TGTGCCAGCAGCTTTCCGGGGACTAGCGGGAGTTATGAGCAGTTCTTC.

V usage is TRBV20-1 and J usage is TRBJ2-1; 14 nucleotides match TRBD2. The J call may be faulty, since TRBJ2-7 better matches the DNA end. Germline loops: CDR1 DFQATT, CDR2 SNEGSKA (reference sequence). The CDR3 contains 17 residues. CDR3 amino acids: CSANLTSGRAPYNEQYF. For the CDR3, the DNA is TGCAGTGCTAACTTGACTAGCGGGAGGGCCCCCTACAATGAGCAGTACTTC.

The chain employs TRBV19 and TRBJ2-1; maybe TRBD2 (5 bases). CDR3 length: 14 amino acids. Germline CDR1 and CDR2: LNHDA and SQIVND (reference sequence). V shed 9 bases and J shed 3 bases, with 15 bases lying between them. The CDR3 nucleotides read TGTGCCAGCAGAGCGCTAGCAAGCTACAATGAGCAGTTCTTC. It encodes CASRALASYNEQFF.

This chain joins TRBV28 and TRBJ2-7; tentatively, D is TRBD2 (5 bases). Deletions cut 6 bases from V and 4 bases from J, with 19 bases between. CDR1 and CDR2 from the germline V gene are MDHEN and SYDVKM. This CDR3 comprises 15 residues. The CDR3 region has the DNA TGTGCCAGCAGAGCCCCTGGTGGGAGAGGGTACGAGCAGTACTTC. Amino acids: CASRAPGGRGYEQYF.

CDR3 sequence reads: CASYPGGAGANVLTF. The CDR3 DNA is TGTGCCAGCTACCCCGGGGGGGCTGGGGCCAACGTCCTGACTTTC. The rearrangement joins TRBV6-1 to TRBJ2-6, with TRBD2 matching over 8 bases. Germline trimming cut 8 bases from V and 2 bases from J; bases unmatched to any gene: 5. Germline V gene lookup returns CDR1 MNHNS and CDR2 SASEGT. The CDR3 consists of 15 residues.